This T cell receptor beta chain was sequenced for a study of persistence of HIV-infected CD4 T cells. Germline V gives CDR1 LNHDA, CDR2 SQIVND (reference sequence). V was shortened by 5 bases and J by 6 bases, with 17 bases between the two germline ends. CDR3 length: 16 residues. On this clone itself: The antigen remains undetermined.

The stimulus was lysate of CMV-infected fibroblasts, around 10 ug/mL. CD4+ T cells upregulating both CD40 ligand and CD69 were sorted as responding cells. Sequencing used immunoSEQ version 4 in survey mode. Produced via immunoSEQ multiplex PCR; TCRdb's table is partial and in-frame only. The sample carries roughly 5,300 clones, around 69% recorded once. This clonotype was obtained from an adult man with HIV who was CMV-seropositive. The rearrangement links TRBV19 to TRBJ1-6; possible D gene TRBD1, 6 bases. The input for sequencing was CD4+ T cells sorted from PBMCs after 18-hour stimulation, taken from a patient who received antiretroviral therapy. The CDR3 nucleotides are TGTGCCAGTAGTGAACAGGGTATCGTTGGTAATTCACCCCTCCACTTT. The encoded protein is CASSEQGIVGNSPLHF.